Sequencing of this TCR beta chain was carried out in a study of T cells expressing NK-cell markers. Whole-study context: Cells sorted as CD3+CD56+NKG2C+, CD3+CD56+NKG2C- and CD3+CD56-NKG2C+ T cells supplied the TCR beta repertoires.

TCRdb reworked the 5' RACE reads into one entry per CDR3 protein, no DNA. Recorded for this sample: roughly 430,000 distinct CDR3 sequences. The germline CDR1 and CDR2 sequences are SGHRS and YFSETQ. The CDR3 contains 14 residues. The clonotype comes from a woman aged 18-69 years in good health. The chain couples TRBV5-1 to TRBJ1-3. Sequencing used blood T cells: a sorted CD56 or NKG2C T cell subset, CD4+ or CD8+ T cells, or bulk PBMC T cells (not recorded which). CDR3 amino acids: CASSLGHSGNTIYF.